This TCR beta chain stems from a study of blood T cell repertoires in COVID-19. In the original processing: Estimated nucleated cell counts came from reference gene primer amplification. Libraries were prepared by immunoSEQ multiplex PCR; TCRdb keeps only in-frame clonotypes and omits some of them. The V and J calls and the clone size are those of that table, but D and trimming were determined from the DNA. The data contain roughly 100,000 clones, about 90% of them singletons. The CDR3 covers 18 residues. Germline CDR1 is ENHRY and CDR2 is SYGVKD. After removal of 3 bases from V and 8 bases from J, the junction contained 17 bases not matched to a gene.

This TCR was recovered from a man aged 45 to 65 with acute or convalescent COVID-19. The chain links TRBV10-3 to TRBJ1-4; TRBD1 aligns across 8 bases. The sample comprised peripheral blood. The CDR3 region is CAISDDNRTGRMGEKLFF. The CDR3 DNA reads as TGTGCCATCAGTGACGATAATCGGACAGGGAGGATGGGGGAAAAACTGTTTTTT.